Listed below are T cell receptor beta chains from one sample, sequenced in a study of cytomegalovirus exposure and HLA in healthy donors. This table comes from immunoSEQ multiplex PCR, and its TCRdb copy is limited to in-frame clones, with some not included. This table has approximately 140,000 clones, 55% to 80% appearing once. Sequences were obtained from PBMCs. Every receptor here comes from a woman aged 55-70 years in good health and CMV-seropositive. CDR3s include the opening cysteine and the closing phenylalanine or tryptophan. A D gene is named only where the DNA matches it firmly. A row's size may be missing; if present it is once, few, many or a size class.

V	D	J	size	DNA	CDR3
TRBV5-4	-	TRBJ2-4	-	TGTGCCAGCAGCTTGGAGTGGGAGCCGAACATTCAGTACTTC	CASSLEWEPNIQYF
TRBV4-1	-	TRBJ2-7	few	TGCGCCAGCAGCCGGACACTCTCCTCCTACGAGCAGTACTTC	CASSRTLSSYEQYF
TRBV5-6	-	TRBJ2-1	-	TGTGCCAGCAGCTTGATCAGACTCTCCTACAATGAGCAGTTCTTC	CASSLIRLSYNEQFF
TRBV6-4	TRBD1	TRBJ2-3	-	TGTGCCAGCAGTTCGGACAGGGTGGGCGCAGATACGCAGTATTTT	CASSSDRVGADTQYF
TRBV7-2	-	TRBJ2-5	-	TGTGCCAGCAGCTTAGCGTTCGGGAATCAAGAGACCCAGTACTTC	CASSLAFGNQETQYF
TRBV28	-	TRBJ2-3	-	TGTGCCAGCAGTCCCCTCGCGGGACTCACAGATACGCAGTATTTT	CASSPLAGLTDTQYF
TRBV28	-	TRBJ2-3	-	TGTGCCAGCAGCACCGGGAACGGAAGAGTAGATACGCAGTATTTT	CASSTGNGRVDTQYF
TRBV11-2	-	TRBJ1-3	few	TGTGCCAGCAGCCAGATACAGGGATCAGGAAACACCATATATTTT	CASSQIQGSGNTIYF
TRBV6-6	TRBD2	TRBJ2-1	-	TGTGCCAGCAGTGGGGGGTCAGCGGGGGGGTTCAATGAGCAGTTCTTC	CASSGGSAGGFNEQFF
TRBV4-2	-	TRBJ2-6	-	TGTGCCAGCAGCCAAGAGGCCAGGTCTGGGGCCAACGTCCTGACTTTC	CASSQEARSGANVLTF
TRBV4-3	-	TRBJ1-4	-	TGCGCCAGCAGCCAGGCTCAATCCACCGGGAGACTGTTTTTT	CASSQAQSTGRLFF
TRBV4-3	-	TRBJ2-7	-	TGCGCCAGCAGCCAAGAAGGCGGGGCGTCCTACGAGCAGTACTTC	CASSQEGGASYEQYF
TRBV19	TRBD1	TRBJ2-5	-	TGTGCCAGTAGTATGGGGACAGGGTACGAGACCCAGTACTTC	CASSMGTGYETQYF
TRBV5-1	TRBD2	TRBJ2-2	-	TGCGCCAGCAGCTTTATTGCGGGAGCGAACACCGGGGAGCTGTTTTTT	CASSFIAGANTGELFF
TRBV5-1	TRBD1	TRBJ1-5	-	TGCGCCAGCAGCGCTGGGACAGGGGACCAGCCCCAGCATTTT	CASSAGTGDQPQHF
TRBV6-5	-	TRBJ1-4	few	TGTGCCAGCAGTCCCTCGACTTGGGAAAAACTGTTTTTT	CASSPSTWEKLFF
TRBV9	-	TRBJ1-1	-	TGTGCCAGCAGCGTAAGGCCTGGGACATCCTTTAGTGAAGCTTTCTTT	CASSVRPGTSFSEAFF
TRBV30	-	TRBJ2-7	few	TGTGCCTGGAGTGTGGGGGGCTACGAGCAGTACTTC	CAWSVGGYEQYF
TRBV7-9	TRBD1	TRBJ2-7	once	TGTGCCAGCAGACTCTCGGGACAGAGCTACGAGCAGTACTTC	CASRLSGQSYEQYF
TRBV4-3	TRBD1	TRBJ2-1	-	TGCGCCAGCAGCCAAGCCACAGGGGGCGCCTACAATGAGCAGTTCTTC	CASSQATGGAYNEQFF
TRBV29-1	TRBD1	TRBJ1-5	once	TGCAGCGTCCGACAGGGGGGCTTCACGGAGCCCCAGCATTTT	CSVRQGGFTEPQHF
TRBV11-2	-	TRBJ1-5	-	TGTGCCAGCAGCTTCGACAGTGGGGGGGGTCAGCCCCAGCATTTT	CASSFDSGGGQPQHF
TRBV5-4	TRBD2	TRBJ2-3	once	TGTGCCAGCAGCCCGGAGCCTAGCGGGAATACAGATACGCAGTATTTT	CASSPEPSGNTDTQYF
TRBV7-8	TRBD1	TRBJ2-5	-	TGTGCCAGCAGCTTAGAGGACAGGCGACAAGAGACCCAGTACTTC	CASSLEDRRQETQYF
TRBV29-1	-	TRBJ2-3	-	TGCAGCGCCTACGAGGCGCGGGGATCCACAGATACGCAGTATTTT	CSAYEARGSTDTQYF
TRBV10-2	TRBD2	TRBJ2-1	-	TGCGCCAGCAAACCGGGACTAGCGGGCCTCTACAATGAGCAGTTCTTC	CASKPGLAGLYNEQFF
TRBV4-3	-	TRBJ2-7	few	TGCGCCAGCAGCCACGCCGGCTCCTACGAGCAGTACTTC	CASSHAGSYEQYF
TRBV7-2	TRBD1	TRBJ2-7	few	TGTGCCAGCAGCTTAGACGGGACAGGCGGCTACGAGCAGTACTTC	CASSLDGTGGYEQYF
TRBV6-1	-	TRBJ2-7	-	TGTGCCAGCATTCCCCAGCGGAAGTCGGGCGAGCAGTACTTC	CASIPQRKSGEQYF
TRBV5-6	TRBD2	TRBJ2-7	-	TGTGCCAGCAGCCGACTAGCCGAGAGGTACGAGCAGTACTTC	CASSRLAERYEQYF
TRBV18	TRBD2	TRBJ2-1	-	TGTGCCAGCTCAGAGCGGGAGGGATACAATGAGCAGTTCTTC	CASSEREGYNEQFF
TRBV28	-	TRBJ1-2	-	TGTGCCAGCAGTTCTACGGGACTCACAAACTATGGCTACACCTTC	CASSSTGLTNYGYTF
TRBV6-6	-	TRBJ1-5	-	TGTGCCAGCAGTTTACTTAATCAGCCCCAGCATTTT	CASSLLNQPQHF
TRBV4-3	-	TRBJ2-5	-	TGCGCCAGCAGCCAAGATTTGGAGGAAGAGACCCAGTACTTC	CASSQDLEEETQYF
TRBV18	-	TRBJ1-1	-	TGTGCCAGCTCACCACGCTCGGACATGAACACTGAAGCTTTCTTT	CASSPRSDMNTEAFF
TRBV7-9	TRBD1	TRBJ2-1	-	TGTGCCAGCAGCTTAGTAGAGCAGGGGGCAGTTGAGCAGTTCTTC	CASSLVEQGAVEQFF
TRBV5-1	-	TRBJ2-5	-	TGCGCCAGTACCATCGGAGGACGTCAATCAGAGACCCAGTACTTC	CASTIGGRQSETQYF
TRBV2	TRBD2	TRBJ2-1	once	TGTGCCAGCAGGGGACTAGCGGGAGGGCCGTCCTACAATGAGCAGTTCTTC	CASRGLAGGPSYNEQFF
TRBV30	-	TRBJ2-1	few	TGTGCCTGGAGTGTAATGACAGGTGCTAAGTTCTTC	CAWSVMTGAKFF
TRBV6-5	TRBD1	TRBJ2-3	few	TGTGCCAGCAGTTACGAGGGGGCCCGTCCAGATACGCAGTATTTT	CASSYEGARPDTQYF
TRBV28	-	TRBJ1-1	once	TGTGCCAGCAGTGGATACACAGGAGCTGAAGCTTTCTTT	CASSGYTGAEAFF
TRBV19	TRBD2	TRBJ2-1	few	TGTGCCAGTAAGATTTCTAGCGGGCACTACAATGAGCAGTTCTTC	CASKISSGHYNEQFF
TRBV27	TRBD1	TRBJ1-2	-	TGTGCCAGCAGTTTATCGCAGACAGGGGGGGAAGGCTACACCTTC	CASSLSQTGGEGYTF
TRBV28	-	TRBJ1-2	-	TGTGCCAGCAGTTTATTGCAGGTCTATGGCTACACCTTC	CASSLLQVYGYTF
TRBV27	TRBD1	TRBJ2-3	-	TGTGCCAGCAGTCAGACAGGGGTGAGCACAGATACGCAGTATTTT	CASSQTGVSTDTQYF
TRBV18	-	TRBJ2-4	-	TGTGCCAGCTCACGAACAGACAGCACTCTAGCCAAAAACATTCAGTACTTC	CASSRTDSTLAKNIQYF
TRBV7-7	TRBD1	TRBJ2-5	few	TGTGCTAGCAGCTTAAGGACAGGCGGACAAGAGACCCAGTACTTC	CASSLRTGGQETQYF
TRBV5-1	TRBD1	TRBJ2-7	once	TGCGCCAGCAGCCCGGGACAGTCCCACTACAAGGGCCAGTACTTC	CASSPGQSHYKGQYF
TRBV2	-	TRBJ2-3	-	TGTGCCAGCAGTGTTTTGGCGGTCACAGATACGCAGTATTTT	CASSVLAVTDTQYF
TRBV19	TRBD2	TRBJ2-7	-	TGTGCCACTCGACTAGCGGGAGGTCTTGAGCAGTACTTC	CATRLAGGLEQYF
TRBV10-3	-	TRBJ2-7	-	TGTGCCATCAGGGACTTTACAGCGGGGACATACGAGCAGTACTTC	CAIRDFTAGTYEQYF
TRBV10-2	TRBD1	TRBJ2-7	once	TGCGCCAGCAGTTCAGGGACAGATTACGAGCAGTACTTC	CASSSGTDYEQYF
TRBV11-2	TRBD2	TRBJ2-1	-	TGTGCCAGCAGCTTACTAGCGGGAGCGTACAATGAGCAGTTCTTC	CASSLLAGAYNEQFF
TRBV6-4	TRBD2	TRBJ2-1	few	TGTGCCAGCAGAAGACTAGCGGGAGGGCCGGGTGAGCAGTTCTTC	CASRRLAGGPGEQFF
TRBV5-1	TRBD1	TRBJ1-3	once	TGCGCCAGCAGCTCAACCCCCGGGACAGGGAATGGAAACACCATATATTTT	CASSSTPGTGNGNTIYF
TRBV4-3	TRBD1	TRBJ2-3	-	TGCGCCAGCAGCCTACGGGACAGGGAGACAGATACGCAGTATTTT	CASSLRDRETDTQYF
TRBV7-2	TRBD2	TRBJ2-5	-	TGTGCCAGCAGCTTAGCGTTAGCGGGGGGGGAGACCCAGTACTTC	CASSLALAGGETQYF
TRBV5-1	-	TRBJ1-5	-	TGCGCCAGCAGCTTGGACAGCCTCGATCAGCCCCAGCATTTT	CASSLDSLDQPQHF